This is a list of T cell receptor beta chains from one sample in a study of blood T cell repertoires in COVID-19. Assay used: immunoSEQ multiplex PCR; TCRdb lists only in-frame clones, some missing. The sample lists about 48,000 clones, 80% to 90% occurring once. The specimen was peripheral blood. Source of these receptors: a woman older than 75 with COVID-19, enrolled during active disease. Each CDR3 is given without its conserved first and last residue. Fields, in order: V gene, J gene, D gene, CDR3 protein. A D gene is named only where the DNA matches it firmly.

V: TRBV3-1/TRBV3-2
J: TRBJ2-3
D: TRBD1
CDR3: ASSARDRGKETQY

V: TRBV5-1
J: TRBJ1-3
D: NA
CDR3: ASSLGLSSSGNTIY

V: TRBV2
J: TRBJ1-5
D: TRBD1
CDR3: ASSEQGVDSNQPQH

V: TRBV19
J: TRBJ1-5
D: NA
CDR3: ASRGTQGNDQPQH

V: TRBV2
J: TRBJ1-1
D: TRBD1
CDR3: ASAGTVNTEAF

V: TRBV14
J: TRBJ1-1
D: NA
CDR3: ASSQDWGGVNTEAF

V: TRBV10-3
J: TRBJ1-5
D: NA
CDR3: AISESAGNQPQH

V: TRBV27
J: TRBJ1-2
D: NA
CDR3: ASSLSRVSEGYT

V: TRBV6-5
J: TRBJ1-1
D: NA
CDR3: ASSPRVNTEAF

V: TRBV24-1
J: TRBJ2-1
D: TRBD1
CDR3: ATARPGTATGNEQF

V: TRBV30
J: TRBJ2-7
D: TRBD2
CDR3: ARGGPLVYEQY

V: TRBV4-2
J: TRBJ1-2
D: TRBD1
CDR3: ASSQLTGSYGYT

V: TRBV6-5
J: TRBJ1-2
D: NA
CDR3: ASSYSGGFGYT

V: TRBV5-1
J: TRBJ2-1
D: NA
CDR3: ASSLAHGNEQF

V: TRBV6-5
J: TRBJ1-1
D: NA
CDR3: ASSLQGWTEAF

V: TRBV5-1
J: TRBJ1-3
D: NA
CDR3: ASSLDSTSGNTIY

V: TRBV28
J: TRBJ1-2
D: TRBD1
CDR3: ASKPGQGYYGYT

V: TRBV19
J: TRBJ2-2
D: TRBD2
CDR3: ATREGGRGGELF

V: TRBV4-1
J: TRBJ2-1
D: TRBD2
CDR3: ASSQVGGLDFYNEQF

V: TRBV18
J: TRBJ1-2
D: NA
CDR3: ASSRPGRIGYT

V: TRBV7-2
J: TRBJ1-6
D: TRBD1
CDR3: ASSLARNRGAPLH

V: TRBV5-1
J: TRBJ2-5
D: NA
CDR3: ASSLYPRREETQY

V: TRBV12-3/TRBV12-4
J: TRBJ2-7
D: NA
CDR3: ASKRTGIYEQY

V: TRBV20-1
J: TRBJ2-7
D: NA
CDR3: SARASYEQY

V: TRBV5-1
J: TRBJ2-3
D: TRBD2
CDR3: ASSSPGLAGVDTQY